This TCR beta chain was profiled in a study of human T cells and chemical hapten exposure. Study-wide context: Largely, small differences in pooled library volume made per-sample TCR yields vary.

The length of the CDR3 is 17 residues. CDR1 and CDR2 (germline): LNHDA, SQIVND (reference sequence). Trimming shortened V by 1 base and J by 0 bases, and 10 bases separated the two germline ends. The sample's time point: patch test 3, about 24 weeks after DPC sensitization. Treatment here: therapeutic diphenylcyclopropenone sensitization with weekly scalp DPC. Total RNA was isolated from whole blood that had not been fractionated. This clonotype was counted many times. Its matching antigen is unknown. TCRdb passed the RACE reads through MiXCR, listing each CDR3 protein once. The sample consists of more than 35,000 distinct CDR3 sequences, more than 9.5% of them appearing once. General study findings and limits: TCRs exceeding 1 in 1000 frequency stayed unchanged with DPC sensitization.

The source was whole blood, collected in connection with sensitization to the hapten diphenylcyclopropenone (DPC). This TCR came from a woman between 40 and 50 years old with alopecia areata. Some clones in this sample may be carry-over from other donors' samples. The chain recombines TRBV19 with TRBJ2-6, with D tentatively TRBD1 (6 bases). This CDR3 reads CASSIGRGSSGANVLTF. CDR3 in DNA: TGTGCCAGTAGTATAGGTAGGGGGAGCTCTGGGGCCAACGTCCTGACTTTC. The full variable domain, completed using reference TRBV19 and TRBJ2-6, is DGGITQSPKYLFRKEGQNVTLSCEQNLNHDAMYWYRQDPGQGLRLIYYSQIVNDFQKGDIAEGYSVSREKKESFPLTVTSAQKNPTAFYLCASSIGRGSSGANVLTFGAGSRLTVL.